One sample yielded the 16 T cell receptor beta chains listed below, sequenced in a study of blood T cell repertoires in COVID-19. Clones were read by immunoSEQ multiplex PCR, and TCRdb kept only the in-frame ones, dropping some. Among about 480,000 clones, about 89% were seen once, and the ten largest hold 4.3%. The specimen sequenced was peripheral blood. The receptors stem from a woman aged 30 to 39 with acute or convalescent COVID-19.

The chain uses TRBV4-1 and TRBJ1-5; no clear D. The CDR3 extends over 15 amino acids. The germline CDR1 and CDR2 sequences are MGHRA and YSYEKL. Trimming took off 0 bases at V and 3 bases at J, with 9 bases between the two ends. The CDR3, as DNA: TGCGCCAGCAGCCAAGATTGGGCACCCAATCAGCCCCAGCATTTT. Its translation is CASSQDWAPNQPQHF.

The rearrangement links TRBV28 to TRBJ2-1, with a tentative D call TRBD2 (5 bases). Germline V lookup: CDR1 MDHEN, CDR2 SYDVKM. Trimming pared 7 bases from V and 4 bases from J, leaving 14 bases between. CDR3 length equals 14 residues. This chain's CDR3 is CASTQGSPYNEQFF. In nucleotides, the CDR3 is TGTGCCAGCACCCAAGGGAGTCCGTACAATGAGCAGTTCTTC.

V and J are TRBV5-1 and TRBJ2-3, with TRBD2 matching over 10 bases. Losses at the gene ends were 4 bases for V and 1 base for J; bases not matched to a gene: 3. CDR1 is SGHRS, CDR2 YFSETQ, per germline. The CDR3 covers 15 residues. CDR3 bases: TGCGCCAGCAGCGGCGGGACTAGCGGCACAGATACGCAGTATTTT. This encodes CASSGGTSGTDTQYF.

The rearrangement joins TRBV2 to TRBJ2-3; 7 nucleotides align to TRBD1. CDR1 and CDR2 (germline): SNHLY, FYNNEI. CDR3 length: 12 amino acids. The CDR3 loop reads CATGRGPDTQYF. The CDR3, as DNA: TGTGCGACAGGGAGAGGGCCAGATACGCAGTATTTT.

The chain joins TRBV6-2 or TRBV6-3 to TRBJ2-3, with 7 bases lining up with TRBD1. V trimming: 5 bases; J trimming: 4 bases; junction bases outside the gene matches: 12. This CDR3 is built from 16 residues. Germline assignment: CDR1 MNHEY and CDR2 SVGEGT. In DNA, the CDR3 is TGTGCCAGCAGTGACGGGGACAGCGCGACGGCAGATACGCAGTATTTT. Residues: CASSDGDSATADTQYF.

This clone has a single count. The chain couples TRBV9 to TRBJ1-2; 7 bases agree with TRBD1. The junction had 13 bases not matched to a gene; V was cut back by 4 bases and J by 4 bases. This CDR3 is 16 amino acids long. The V gene's germline CDR1 is SGDLS and CDR2 YYNGEE. The CDR3 sequence is CASSTQGQETTYGYTF. CDR3 DNA sequence: TGTGCCAGCAGCACTCAAGGACAGGAGACTACCTATGGCTACACCTTC. The full variable domain, rest sourced from reference TRBV9 and TRBJ1-2, is DSGVTQTPKHLITATGQRVTLRCSPRSGDLSVYWYQQSLDQGLQFLIQYYNGEERAKGNILERFSAQQFPDLHSELNLSSLELGDSALYFCASSTQGQETTYGYTFGSGTRLTVV.

J is TRBJ2-7 and V is TRBV11-2; 9 bases line up with TRBD1. Germline trimming cut 5 bases from V and 2 bases from J; bases unmatched to any gene: 1. CDR3 length: 13 amino acids. The V gene's germline CDR1 is SGHAT and CDR2 FQNNGV. The DNA of the CDR3 is TGTGCCAGCAGCCGGGACAGGGCCTACGAGCAGTACTTC. Protein sequence: CASSRDRAYEQYF.

V usage is TRBV2 and J usage is TRBJ2-3, with 10 positions matching TRBD2. Germline-derived CDR1 and CDR2 are SNHLY and FYNNEI. This CDR3 has 18 residues. With 4 bases clipped from V and 4 bases from J, the junction kept 14 bases outside the gene matches. DNA of the CDR3: TGTGCCAGCAGTGCTTCGCCTAGCGGGGGCCGTGGGGCAGATACGCAGTATTTT. Its protein product is CASSASPSGGRGADTQYF.

In its sample, this clone was seen once. The chain employs TRBV18 and TRBJ2-3; a possible D gene is TRBD2 (5 bases). Germline CDR1 KGHSH, CDR2 LQKENI. V was cut by 0 bases and J by 5 bases, with 15 bases left in between. CDR3 length: 16 residues. The CDR3 region has the DNA TGTGCCAGCTCACCACCCGCGGGCCCATGGGAAGATACGCAGTATTTT. Protein: CASSPPAGPWEDTQYF.

This sequence joins TRBV29-1 and TRBJ1-4; 9 positions agree with TRBD1. Looked up from germline, CDR1 is SQVTM and CDR2 is ANQGSEA. The CDR3 sequence is 13 residues long. J gave up 6 bases and V 5 bases, and 4 bases lay outside the gene matches. CDR3 bases: TGCAGCGTTCGGACAGGGGATTATGAAAAACTGTTTTTT. This codes for CSVRTGDYEKLFF.

This chain links TRBV5-1 with TRBJ2-3, with TRBD1 matching over 7 bases. The J segment lost 3 bases and the V segment lost 6 bases, leaving 4 bases of the junction unmatched. The CDR3 is made up of 13 amino acids. The germline CDR1 and CDR2 sequences are SGHRS and YFSETQ. The CDR3, as DNA: TGCGCCAGCAATACGGGACAGACAGATACGCAGTATTTT. Translation: CASNTGQTDTQYF. Full variable domain (remainder filled in from reference TRBV5-1 and TRBJ2-3): KAGVTQTPRYLIKTRGQQVTLSCSPISGHRSVSWYQQTPGQGLQFLFEYFSETQRNKGNFPGRFSGRQFSNSRSEMNVSTLELGDSALYLCASNTGQTDTQYFGPGTRLTVL.

V gene TRBV30 combines with J gene TRBJ1-1; no firm D call. Deletions cut 5 bases from V and 1 base from J, with 11 bases between. The length of the CDR3 is 13 residues. Germline CDR1 and CDR2: GTSNPN and SVGIG (reference sequence). The CDR3 nucleotides read TGTGCCTGGGACTTTACAGCGAACACTGAAGCTTTCTTT. This codes for CAWDFTANTEAFF.

J is TRBJ2-2 and V is TRBV12-3 or TRBV12-4; a possible D gene is TRBD1 (5 bases). Deletions cut 7 bases from V and 5 bases from J, with 11 bases between. The CDR3 spans 13 residues. The CDR3 DNA is TGTGCCAGCATCGAAAAGGGGACCGGGGAGCTGTTTTTT. Protein sequence: CASIEKGTGELFF.

V gene TRBV6-5 combines with J gene TRBJ1-2; the D is unclear. The CDR3 extends over 15 amino acids. V was shortened by 10 bases and J by 1 base, with 19 bases between the two germline ends. Germline V gene data show CDR1 as MNHEY and CDR2 as SVGAGI. In nucleotides, the CDR3 is TGTGCCATCTCGTGCCGTTGGGAGAATAACTATGGCTACACCTTC. Protein product: CAISCRWENNYGYTF.

The V gene is TRBV14, the J gene TRBJ1-2; D remains unclear. Germline V gene lookup returns CDR1 SGHDN and CDR2 FVKESK. The CDR3 runs to 12 residues. V lost 2 bases and J 2 bases, leaving 3 bases between the germline ends. The chain's CDR3 is CASSQLNYGYTF. CDR3 nucleotides: TGTGCCAGCAGCCAACTAAACTATGGCTACACCTTC.

The J gene is TRBJ1-1, the V gene TRBV5-1, with D possibly matching TRBD1 (5 bases). Germline CDR1 SGHRS, CDR2 YFSETQ. CDR3 length: 16 amino acids. V lost 0 bases, J lost 0 bases, and 12 bases lay in between. The CDR3 loop reads CASSLGSGLMNTEAFF. As DNA, the CDR3 is TGCGCCAGCAGCTTGGGTTCAGGGCTAATGAACACTGAAGCTTTCTTT.